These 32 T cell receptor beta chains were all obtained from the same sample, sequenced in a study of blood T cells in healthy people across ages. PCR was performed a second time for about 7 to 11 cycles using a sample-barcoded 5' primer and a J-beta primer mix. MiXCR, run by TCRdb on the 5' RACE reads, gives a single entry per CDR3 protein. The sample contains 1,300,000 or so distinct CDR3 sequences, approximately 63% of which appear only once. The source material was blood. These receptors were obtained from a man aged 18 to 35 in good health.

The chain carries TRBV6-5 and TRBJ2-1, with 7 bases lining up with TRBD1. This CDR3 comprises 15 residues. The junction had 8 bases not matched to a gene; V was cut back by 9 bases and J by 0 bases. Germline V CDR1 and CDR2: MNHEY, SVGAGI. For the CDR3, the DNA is TGTGCCAGTAGATACCGGACAGGCTCCTACAATGAGCAGTTCTTC. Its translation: CASRYRTGSYNEQFF.

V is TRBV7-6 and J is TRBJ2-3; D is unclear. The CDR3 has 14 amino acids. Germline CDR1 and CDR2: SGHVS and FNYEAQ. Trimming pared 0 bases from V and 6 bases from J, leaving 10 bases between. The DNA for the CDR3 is TGTGCCAGCAGCTTAGCGCGGCCGAGTGATACGCAGTATTTT. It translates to CASSLARPSDTQYF.

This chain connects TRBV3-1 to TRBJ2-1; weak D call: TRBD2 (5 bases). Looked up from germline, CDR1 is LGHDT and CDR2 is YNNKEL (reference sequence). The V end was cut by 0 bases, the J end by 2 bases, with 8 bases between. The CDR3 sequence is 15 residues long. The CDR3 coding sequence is TGTGCCAGCAGCCAAGATCTAGCCACCTACAATGAGCAGTTCTTC. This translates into CASSQDLATYNEQFF.

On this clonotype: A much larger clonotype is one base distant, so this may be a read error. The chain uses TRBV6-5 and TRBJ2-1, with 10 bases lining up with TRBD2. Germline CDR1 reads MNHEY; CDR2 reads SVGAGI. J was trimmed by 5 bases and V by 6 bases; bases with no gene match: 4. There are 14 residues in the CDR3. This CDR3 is CASSSSGSHNEQFF. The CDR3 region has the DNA TGTGCCAGCAGCTCTAGCGGGAGCCACAATGAGCAGTTCTTC.

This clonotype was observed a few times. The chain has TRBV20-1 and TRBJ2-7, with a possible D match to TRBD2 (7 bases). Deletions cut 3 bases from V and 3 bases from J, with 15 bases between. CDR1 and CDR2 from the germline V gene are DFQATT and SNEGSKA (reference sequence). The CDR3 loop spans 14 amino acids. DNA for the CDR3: TGCAGTGCTAGCCGCGGGGGCGGGAGCTACGAGCAGTACTTC. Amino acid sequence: CSASRGGGSYEQYF.

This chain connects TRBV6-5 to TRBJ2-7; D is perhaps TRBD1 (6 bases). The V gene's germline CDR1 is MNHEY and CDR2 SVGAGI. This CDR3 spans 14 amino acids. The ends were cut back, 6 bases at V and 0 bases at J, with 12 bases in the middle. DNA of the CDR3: TGTGCCAGCAGGTACGGGACATCCTCCTACGAGCAGTACTTC. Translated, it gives CASRYGTSSYEQYF.

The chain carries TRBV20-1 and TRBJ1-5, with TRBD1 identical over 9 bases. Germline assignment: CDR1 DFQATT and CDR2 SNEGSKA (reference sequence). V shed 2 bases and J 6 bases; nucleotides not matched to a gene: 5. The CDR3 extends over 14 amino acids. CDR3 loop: CSARTGGTGQPQHF. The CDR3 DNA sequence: TGCAGTGCTAGAACAGGGGGCACGGGTCAGCCCCAGCATTTT.

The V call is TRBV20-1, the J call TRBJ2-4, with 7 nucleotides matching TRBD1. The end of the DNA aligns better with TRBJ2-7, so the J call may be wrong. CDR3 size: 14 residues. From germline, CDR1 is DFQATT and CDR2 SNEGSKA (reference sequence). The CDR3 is CSASPGTVTYEQYF. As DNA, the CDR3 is TGCAGTGCTAGTCCTGGGACAGTCACCTACGAGCAGTACTTC.

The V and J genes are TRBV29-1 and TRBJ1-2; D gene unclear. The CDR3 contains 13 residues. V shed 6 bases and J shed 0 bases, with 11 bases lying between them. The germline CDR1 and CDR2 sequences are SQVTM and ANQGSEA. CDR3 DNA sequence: TGCAGCGTCGATGACGGTACTAACTATGGCTACACCTTC. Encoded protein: CSVDDGTNYGYTF.

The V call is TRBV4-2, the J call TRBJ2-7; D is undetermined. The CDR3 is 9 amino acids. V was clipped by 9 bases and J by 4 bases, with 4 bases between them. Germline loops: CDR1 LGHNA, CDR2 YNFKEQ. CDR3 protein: CARVYEQYF. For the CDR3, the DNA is TGTGCCAGGGTTTACGAGCAGTACTTC.

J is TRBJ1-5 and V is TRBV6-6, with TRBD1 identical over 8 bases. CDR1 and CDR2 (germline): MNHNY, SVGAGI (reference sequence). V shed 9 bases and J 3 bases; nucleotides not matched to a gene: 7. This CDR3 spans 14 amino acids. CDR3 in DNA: TGTGCCAGTCAGGGGGCCCCCTACAATCAGCCCCAGCATTTT. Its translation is CASQGAPYNQPQHF.

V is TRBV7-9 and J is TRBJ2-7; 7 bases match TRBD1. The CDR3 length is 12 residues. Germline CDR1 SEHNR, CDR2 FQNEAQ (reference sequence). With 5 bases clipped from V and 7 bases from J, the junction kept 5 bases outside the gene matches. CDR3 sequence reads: CASSRADREQYF. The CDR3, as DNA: TGTGCCAGCAGCAGAGCGGACAGGGAGCAGTACTTC. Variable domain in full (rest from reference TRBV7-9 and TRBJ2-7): DTGVSQNPRHKITKRGQNVTFRCDPISEHNRLYWYRQTLGQGPEFLTYFQNEAQLEKSRLLSDRFSAERPKGSFSTLEIQRTEQGDSAMYLCASSRADREQYFGPGTRLTVT.

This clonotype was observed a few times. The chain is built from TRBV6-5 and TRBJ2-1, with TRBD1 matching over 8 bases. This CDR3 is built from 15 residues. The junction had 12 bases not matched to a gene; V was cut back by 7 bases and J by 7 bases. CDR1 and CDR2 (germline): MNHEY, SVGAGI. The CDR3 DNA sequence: TGTGCCAGCAACCAAAACCCGGGACAGGTTAATGAGCAGTTCTTC. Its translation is CASNQNPGQVNEQFF.

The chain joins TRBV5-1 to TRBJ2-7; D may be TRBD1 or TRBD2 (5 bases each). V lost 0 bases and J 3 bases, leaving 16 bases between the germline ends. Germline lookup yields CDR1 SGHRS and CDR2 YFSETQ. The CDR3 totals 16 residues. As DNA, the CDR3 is TGCGCCAGCAGCTTGGGGGTGGGGACGGAAAACTACGAGCAGTACTTC. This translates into CASSLGVGTENYEQYF.

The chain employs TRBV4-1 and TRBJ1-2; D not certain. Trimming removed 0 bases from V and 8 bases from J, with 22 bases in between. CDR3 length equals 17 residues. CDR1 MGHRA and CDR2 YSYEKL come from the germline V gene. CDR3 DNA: TGCGCCAGCAGCCAAGAAAGCATCGGCAGTGGGATAGGCGGCTACACCTTC. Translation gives CASSQESIGSGIGGYTF.

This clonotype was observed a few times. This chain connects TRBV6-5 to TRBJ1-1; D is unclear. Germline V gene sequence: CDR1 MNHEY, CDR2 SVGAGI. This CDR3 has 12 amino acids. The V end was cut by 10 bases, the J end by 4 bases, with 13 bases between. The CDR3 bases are TGTGCCACCGTTCAAGGGAGCACTGAAGCTTTCTTT. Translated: CATVQGSTEAFF.

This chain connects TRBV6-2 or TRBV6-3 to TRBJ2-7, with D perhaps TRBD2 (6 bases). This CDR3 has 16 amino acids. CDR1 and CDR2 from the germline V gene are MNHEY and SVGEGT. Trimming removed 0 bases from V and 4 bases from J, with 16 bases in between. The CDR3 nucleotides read TGTGCCAGCAGTTACTCGATTCTTGACGCGGGATACGAGCAGTACTTC. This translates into CASSYSILDAGYEQYF.

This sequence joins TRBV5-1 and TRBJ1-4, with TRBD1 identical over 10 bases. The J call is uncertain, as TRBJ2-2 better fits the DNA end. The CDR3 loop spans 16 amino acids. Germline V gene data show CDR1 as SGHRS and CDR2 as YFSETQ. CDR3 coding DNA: TGCGCCAGCAGCACTGGACAGGGGGGAGGCACCGGGGAGCTGTTTTTT. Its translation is CASSTGQGGGTGELFF.

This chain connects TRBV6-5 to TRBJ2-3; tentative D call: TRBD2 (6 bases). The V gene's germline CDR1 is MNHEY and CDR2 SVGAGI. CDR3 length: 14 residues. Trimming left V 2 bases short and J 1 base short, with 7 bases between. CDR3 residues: CASSYVAGTDTQYF. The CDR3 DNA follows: TGTGCCAGCAGTTACGTAGCGGGCACAGATACGCAGTATTTT.

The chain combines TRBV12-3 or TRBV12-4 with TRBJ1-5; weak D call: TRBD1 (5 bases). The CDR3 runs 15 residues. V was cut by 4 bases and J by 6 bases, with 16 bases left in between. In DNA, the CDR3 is TGTGCCAGCAGTTATAGTGCAGGGTCAGGTCAGCCCCAGCATTTT. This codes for CASSYSAGSGQPQHF.

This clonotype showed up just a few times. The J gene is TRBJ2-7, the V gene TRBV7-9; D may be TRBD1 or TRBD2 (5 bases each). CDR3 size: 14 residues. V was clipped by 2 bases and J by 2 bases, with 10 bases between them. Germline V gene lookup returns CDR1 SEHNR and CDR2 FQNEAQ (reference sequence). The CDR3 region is CASSLLGEPYEQYF. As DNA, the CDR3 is TGTGCCAGCAGCTTACTGGGGGAACCCTACGAGCAGTACTTC. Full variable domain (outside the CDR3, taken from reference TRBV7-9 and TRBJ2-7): DTGVSQNPRHKITKRGQNVTFRCDPISEHNRLYWYRQTLGQGPEFLTYFQNEAQLEKSRLLSDRFSAERPKGSFSTLEIQRTEQGDSAMYLCASSLLGEPYEQYFGPGTRLTVT.

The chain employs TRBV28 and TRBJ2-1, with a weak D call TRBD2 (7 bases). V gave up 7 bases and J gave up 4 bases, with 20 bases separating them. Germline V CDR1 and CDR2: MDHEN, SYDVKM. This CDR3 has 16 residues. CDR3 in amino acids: CASKEMGGRMYNEQFF. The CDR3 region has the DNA TGTGCCAGCAAAGAGATGGGGGGGCGGATGTACAATGAGCAGTTCTTC.

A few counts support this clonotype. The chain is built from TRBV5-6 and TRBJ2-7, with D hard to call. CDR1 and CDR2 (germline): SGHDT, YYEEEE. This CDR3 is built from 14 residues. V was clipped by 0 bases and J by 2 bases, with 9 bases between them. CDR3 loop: CASSLVYSTYEQYF. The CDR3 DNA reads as TGTGCCAGCAGCTTGGTCTACAGTACCTACGAGCAGTACTTC.

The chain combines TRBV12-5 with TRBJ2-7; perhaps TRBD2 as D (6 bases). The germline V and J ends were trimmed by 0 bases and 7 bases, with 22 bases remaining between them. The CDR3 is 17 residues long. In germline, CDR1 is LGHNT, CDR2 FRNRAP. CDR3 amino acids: CASGLVRGLNLYNEQYF. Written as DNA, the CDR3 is TGTGCTAGTGGTTTGGTACGGGGACTCAATCTCTACAATGAGCAGTACTTC.

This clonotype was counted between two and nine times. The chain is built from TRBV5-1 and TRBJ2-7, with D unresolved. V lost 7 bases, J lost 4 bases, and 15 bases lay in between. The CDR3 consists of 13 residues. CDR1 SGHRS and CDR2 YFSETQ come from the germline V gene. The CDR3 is CASSGDLPYEQYF. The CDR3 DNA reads TGCGCCAGCTCTGGCGACCTTCCTTACGAGCAGTACTTC. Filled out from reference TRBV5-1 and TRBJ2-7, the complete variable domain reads KAGVTQTPRYLIKTRGQQVTLSCSPISGHRSVSWYQQTPGQGLQFLFEYFSETQRNKGNFPGRFSGRQFSNSRSEMNVSTLELGDSALYLCASSGDLPYEQYFGPGTRLTVT.

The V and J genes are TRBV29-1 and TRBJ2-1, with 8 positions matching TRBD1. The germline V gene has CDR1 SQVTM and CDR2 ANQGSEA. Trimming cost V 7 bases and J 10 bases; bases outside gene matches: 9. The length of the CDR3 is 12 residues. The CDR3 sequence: CSAHDRGSEQFF. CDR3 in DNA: TGCAGCGCACATGACAGGGGCAGCGAGCAGTTCTTC.

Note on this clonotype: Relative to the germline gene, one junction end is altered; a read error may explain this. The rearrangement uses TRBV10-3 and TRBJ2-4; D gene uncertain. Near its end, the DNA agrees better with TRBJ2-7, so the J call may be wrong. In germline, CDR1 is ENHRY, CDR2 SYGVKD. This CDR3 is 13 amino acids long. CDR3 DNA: TGTACCATCAGTGATTTAGAAAACTACGAGCAGTACTTC. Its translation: CTISDLENYEQYF.

The CDR3 DNA reads as TGTGCCAGCAGCCCGGGACGGGAGACCGCCTACGAGCAGTACTTC. Translating gives CASSPGRETAYEQYF. The J gene is TRBJ2-7, the V gene TRBV6-6; tentatively, D is TRBD2 (6 bases). V was clipped by 6 bases and J by 2 bases, with 17 bases between them. CDR1 MNHNY and CDR2 SVGAGI come from the germline V gene (reference sequence). This CDR3 region has 15 residues.

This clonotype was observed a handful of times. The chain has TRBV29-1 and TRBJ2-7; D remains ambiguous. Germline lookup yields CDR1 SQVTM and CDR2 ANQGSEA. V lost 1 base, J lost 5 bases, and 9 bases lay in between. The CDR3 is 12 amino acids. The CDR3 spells CSVEVEVHEQYF. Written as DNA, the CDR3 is TGCAGCGTTGAAGTTGAGGTCCACGAGCAGTACTTC.

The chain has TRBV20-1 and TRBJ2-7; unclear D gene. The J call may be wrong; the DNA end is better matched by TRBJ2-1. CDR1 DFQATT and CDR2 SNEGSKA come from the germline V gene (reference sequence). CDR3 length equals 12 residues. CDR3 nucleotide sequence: TGCAGTGCTAGGCGGCAGAACAATGAGCAGTTCTTC. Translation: CSARRQNNEQFF.

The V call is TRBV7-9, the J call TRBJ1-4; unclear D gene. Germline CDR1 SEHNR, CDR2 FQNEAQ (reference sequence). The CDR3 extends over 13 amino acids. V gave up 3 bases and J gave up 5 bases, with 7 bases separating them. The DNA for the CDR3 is TGTGCCAGCAGCTTCACGGGAAATGAAAAACTGTTTTTT. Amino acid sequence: CASSFTGNEKLFF.

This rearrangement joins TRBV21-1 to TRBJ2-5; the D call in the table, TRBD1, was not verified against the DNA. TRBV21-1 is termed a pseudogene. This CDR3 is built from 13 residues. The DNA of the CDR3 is TGTGCCAGCTGCAGGGGGCTCCAAGAGACCCAGTACTTC. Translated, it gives CASCRGLQETQYF.